Below, 27 T cell receptor beta chains from the same sample are listed, as sequenced in a study of beta chain features in type 1 diabetes (dated by TCRdb to the late 2010s). The library was produced with the immunoSEQ multiplex PCR assay. All of the isolated RNA was reverse transcribed with the High Capacity cDNA Reverse Transcription Kit, so expressed TCRB transcripts were sequenced. What TCRdb holds here is the immuneACCESS table cut down to in-frame rearrangements. Part of the clones is not present; checked against another copy, under half of the missing clones reflect an unresolved V gene, and the others are unexplained. Recorded for this sample are 500,000 to 700,000 clones; roughly a sixth of them occurred a single time. The ten most abundant clones make up about 0.086% of the sample. Source material: naive CD4+ T cells from blood. The cell subset or site label here, explained by the study, means: true naive CD4+ T cells. These TCRs come from a young man in good health.

This clone was counted between two and nine times. The chain is built from TRBV10-3 and TRBJ2-7, with TRBD2 matching over 7 bases. V was pared by 0 bases and J by 1 base, with 15 bases of the junction left unmatched. The CDR3 has 19 residues. From germline, CDR1 is ENHRY and CDR2 SYGVKD. CDR3: CAISESQGKRGGLSYEQYF. CDR3 bases: TGTGCCATCAGTGAGTCCCAAGGCAAGCGGGGAGGTTTGTCCTACGAGCAGTACTTC.

This clone turned up a few times. The genes are TRBV7-9 and TRBJ2-7; D unresolved. The germline V gene has CDR1 SEHNR and CDR2 FQNEAQ (reference sequence). The V gene lost 2 bases and the J gene lost 3 bases, with 8 bases spanning the gap. The length of the CDR3 is 13 residues. Here the CDR3 reads CASSLLEFYEQYF. CDR3 bases: TGTGCCAGCAGCTTATTAGAGTTCTACGAGCAGTACTTC.

The chain employs TRBV7-6 and TRBJ2-5; no definite D call. The CDR3 is 11 amino acids. CDR1 and CDR2 (germline): SGHVS, FNYEAQ. V lost 5 bases and J 2 bases, leaving 3 bases between the germline ends. As DNA, the CDR3 is TGTGCCAGCAGCGGACAAGAGACCCAGTACTTC. Translating it yields CASSGQETQYF.

This clone turned up a few times. The V gene is TRBV7-9, the J gene TRBJ1-2, with 7 bases that match TRBD1. This CDR3 region has 15 residues. Trimming removed 4 bases from V and 1 base from J; junction bases left unmatched: 6. Germline V gives CDR1 SEHNR, CDR2 FQNEAQ (reference sequence). CDR3 sequence: CASSYRQGINYGYTF. In DNA, the CDR3 is TGTGCCAGCAGCTACCGACAGGGAATTAACTATGGCTACACCTTC.

A few counts support this clone. V gene TRBV11-3 combines with J gene TRBJ2-3, with 14 positions matching TRBD2. CDR1 is SGHNT and CDR2 is YENEEA in the germline V gene. V lost 5 bases, J lost 6 bases, and 10 bases stayed unmatched. The CDR3 totals 17 residues. The CDR3 bases are TGTGCCAGCAGCACGGGACTAGCGGGGGCCCGTCAGGATACGCAGTATTTT. Translating gives CASSTGLAGARQDTQYF.

The chain carries TRBV28 and TRBJ1-1, with D perhaps TRBD1 (5 bases). The V end was cut by 6 bases, the J end by 6 bases, with 17 bases between. The CDR3 is made up of 14 amino acids. Germline CDR1 reads MDHEN; CDR2 reads SYDVKM. The CDR3 DNA sequence: TGTGCCAGCAGCTCCGGGACCAGCGCCCCTGAAGCTTTCTTT. Protein product: CASSSGTSAPEAFF.

The chain carries TRBV9 and TRBJ2-1; D unclear. Trimming cost V 4 bases and J 4 bases, with 9 bases left between them. The CDR3 is 13 amino acids. From germline, CDR1 is SGDLS and CDR2 YYNGEE. The CDR3 DNA follows: TGTGCCAGCAGCCGGATGGGATACAATGAGCAGTTCTTC. Its translation is CASSRMGYNEQFF.

The CDR3 loop is CANAAGGGEKLFF. CDR3 bases: TGTGCCAACGCGGCCGGAGGCGGCGAAAAACTGTTTTTT. The gene calls are TRBV28 and TRBJ1-4; D remains unclear. Trimming took off 10 bases at V and 8 bases at J, with 17 bases between the two ends. Germline-derived CDR1 and CDR2 are MDHEN and SYDVKM. CDR3 length: 13 amino acids.

A few counts support this clone. V and J are TRBV19 and TRBJ1-2; no definite D call. V lost 9 bases and J lost 5, with 19 bases in between. The CDR3 has 14 residues. Germline V gene sequence: CDR1 LNHDA, CDR2 SQIVND (reference sequence). CDR3 sequence: CASRPAFGGYGYTF. In nucleotides, the CDR3 is TGTGCCAGCAGACCAGCCTTTGGTGGTTATGGCTACACCTTC.

The chain links TRBV15 to TRBJ1-1; weak D call: TRBD1 (5 bases). The CDR3 totals 15 residues. Looked up from germline, CDR1 is LNHNV and CDR2 is YYDKDF (reference sequence). Trimming shortened V by 1 base and J by 1 base, and 10 bases separated the two germline ends. The chain's CDR3 is CATSRGARANTEAFF. The CDR3 coding sequence is TGTGCCACCAGCAGAGGGGCCAGGGCGAACACTGAAGCTTTCTTT.

The chain uses TRBV30 and TRBJ1-2; the D gene is possibly TRBD1 (6 bases). The germline gives CDR1 GTSNPN, CDR2 SVGIG (reference sequence). The V gene lost 1 base and the J gene lost 8 bases, with 20 bases spanning the gap. This CDR3 is built from 15 residues. Written as DNA, the CDR3 is TGTGCCTGGAGTGACCACCGAGGGGGGCGGCGAGGCTACACCTTC. It encodes CAWSDHRGGRRGYTF.

V is TRBV4-3 and J is TRBJ2-3; no clear D gene. CDR3 length: 17 amino acids. The ends were cut back, 1 base at V and 2 bases at J, with 16 bases in the middle. CDR1 and CDR2 from the germline V gene are LGHNA and YSLEER. The CDR3 spells CASSQASDAGVTDTQYF. The CDR3 region has the DNA TGCGCCAGCAGCCAAGCCTCAGACGCAGGAGTCACAGATACGCAGTATTTT.

The chain joins TRBV19 to TRBJ1-2; 9 bases match TRBD1. Trimming cost V 1 base and J 7 bases; bases outside gene matches: 4. The CDR3 is made up of 14 amino acids. CDR1 LNHDA and CDR2 SQIVND come from the germline V gene (reference sequence). CDR3 nucleotides: TGTGCCAGTAGTATAGGGACAGGGGCTGGTGGCTACACCTTC. Its translation is CASSIGTGAGGYTF. The whole variable domain, remainder taken from reference TRBV19 and TRBJ1-2, is DGGITQSPKYLFRKEGQNVTLSCEQNLNHDAMYWYRQDPGQGLRLIYYSQIVNDFQKGDIAEGYSVSREKKESFPLTVTSAQKNPTAFYLCASSIGTGAGGYTFGSGTRLTVV.

The chain couples TRBV19 to TRBJ2-7; 7 bases are a match to TRBD1. CDR1 and CDR2 (germline): LNHDA, SQIVND (reference sequence). The CDR3 has 15 residues. With V trimmed by 4 bases and J by 0 bases, 6 bases remained unmatched. CDR3 sequence reads: CASSTPGQTSYEQYF. CDR3 DNA: TGTGCCAGTAGTACCCCGGGACAGACCTCCTACGAGCAGTACTTC.

This clone turned up a few times. J is TRBJ1-2 and V is TRBV4-1; D not resolved. CDR3 length: 15 amino acids. V was shortened by 7 bases and J by 8 bases, with 23 bases between the two germline ends. Per germline, CDR1 MGHRA and CDR2 YSYEKL. The CDR3 loop is CASTPVGRGDWGYTF. For the CDR3, the DNA is TGCGCCAGCACCCCCGTTGGGCGGGGTGACTGGGGCTACACCTTC.

This clone turned up a few times. This chain uses TRBV4-1 with TRBJ2-7; the match to TRBD1 covers 9 bases. This CDR3 has 15 residues. With 1 base clipped from V and 3 bases from J, the junction kept 4 bases outside the gene matches. Per germline, CDR1 MGHRA and CDR2 YSYEKL. CDR3 loop: CASSQGVTGGYEQYF. CDR3 bases: TGCGCCAGCAGCCAAGGGGTGACAGGGGGCTACGAGCAGTACTTC.

V is TRBV7-2 and J is TRBJ1-5, with 7 bases aligning to TRBD1. Germline CDR1 and CDR2: SGHTA and FQGNSA. The CDR3 is 14 amino acids. Germline trimming cut 0 bases from V and 7 bases from J; bases unmatched to any gene: 3. The CDR3 loop reads CASSLAGGGQPQHF. The CDR3, as DNA: TGTGCCAGCAGCTTAGCAGGGGGCGGGCAGCCCCAGCATTTT.

This clone was detected only a few times. This chain uses TRBV6-5 with TRBJ2-7; 8 bases are a match to TRBD2. The germline CDR1 and CDR2 sequences are MNHEY and SVGAGI. Germline trimming cut 2 bases from V and 3 bases from J; bases unmatched to any gene: 3. The CDR3 totals 14 residues. The CDR3 region is CASSYRSGGYEQYF. The DNA of the CDR3 is TGTGCCAGCAGTTACCGGAGCGGGGGCTACGAGCAGTACTTC.

The chain joins TRBV28 to TRBJ2-7; 13 nucleotides match TRBD2. Germline CDR1 MDHEN, CDR2 SYDVKM. V lost 4 bases to trimming and J lost 3 bases; unmatched junction nucleotides: 12. The CDR3 loop spans 18 amino acids. The CDR3: CASSSGGLAGTEGYEQYF. CDR3 DNA sequence: TGTGCCAGCAGTTCCGGGGGACTAGCGGGAACGGAGGGCTACGAGCAGTACTTC.

This clone was counted between two and nine times. The J gene is TRBJ1-2, the V gene TRBV9, with a weak D call TRBD1 (6 bases). This CDR3 region has 15 residues. V lost 0 bases and J 4 bases, leaving 13 bases between the germline ends. The V gene's germline CDR1 is SGDLS and CDR2 YYNGEE. The CDR3 sequence: CASSVEGGTFYGYTF. Written as DNA, the CDR3 is TGTGCCAGCAGCGTAGAGGGGGGAACCTTCTATGGCTACACCTTC.

This clone was counted only a few times. The V and J genes are TRBV28 and TRBJ1-2; TRBD1 agrees at 7 bases. After removal of 2 bases from V and 0 bases from J, the junction contained 6 bases not matched to a gene. The germline V gene encodes CDR1 MDHEN and CDR2 SYDVKM. The CDR3 is 16 residues long. The CDR3 loop is CASSLPRDSSNYGYTF. The CDR3 DNA sequence: TGTGCCAGCAGTTTACCCCGGGACAGCTCTAACTATGGCTACACCTTC.

The chain joins TRBV9 to TRBJ1-4, with 9 positions matching TRBD1. The junction had 5 bases not matched to a gene; V was cut back by 4 bases and J by 7 bases. The CDR3 is 14 residues long. CDR1 is SGDLS and CDR2 is YYNGEE in the germline V gene. The CDR3 loop is CASSRSGQGEKLFF. CDR3 nucleotides: TGTGCCAGCAGCCGCTCGGGACAGGGTGAAAAACTGTTTTTT.

This clone was observed a few times. The V call is TRBV9, the J call TRBJ1-2, with D perhaps TRBD1 (5 bases). CDR1 and CDR2 from the germline V gene are SGDLS and YYNGEE. V dropped 4 bases and J dropped 0 bases, with 13 bases sitting between them. The CDR3 has 15 amino acids. CDR3 protein: CASSSRQITNYGYTF. DNA of the CDR3: TGTGCCAGCAGCTCCCGACAGATTACTAACTATGGCTACACCTTC.

This clone was seen only a few times. This chain connects TRBV30 to TRBJ1-6; a weak D match, TRBD1 (5 bases). Germline CDR1 and CDR2: GTSNPN and SVGIG (reference sequence). The CDR3 is made up of 14 amino acids. With 1 base removed from V and 1 base from J, the gap between germline ends came to 5 bases. CDR3 coding DNA: TGTGCCTGGAGTGCAGGGTCCTATAATTCACCCCTCCACTTT. It encodes CAWSAGSYNSPLHF.

The chain links TRBV7-3 to TRBJ2-7; D call uncertain. The CDR3 runs 11 residues. Germline CDR1 is SGHTA and CDR2 is FQGTGA. V was clipped by 4 bases and J by 9 bases, with 10 bases between them. CDR3 coding DNA: TGTGCCAGCAGCTCCTCAGTCGGGCAGTACTTC. This gives the protein CASSSSVGQYF.

The V gene is TRBV30, the J gene TRBJ1-6; 7 bases map to TRBD1. The germline V gene encodes CDR1 GTSNPN and CDR2 SVGIG (reference sequence). The V and J ends lost 4 bases and 7 bases, in that order; junction bases with no gene match: 13. CDR3 length: 16 amino acids. DNA of the CDR3: TGTGCCTGGATCAACCCCCGAGACAGGGTGAATTCACCCCTCCACTTT. Its translation: CAWINPRDRVNSPLHF.

Comment on this clone: The sample carries other DNA sequences with the same CDR3. V and J are TRBV2 and TRBJ1-5; TRBD1 agrees at 10 bases. Germline assignment: CDR1 SNHLY and CDR2 FYNNEI. V shed 8 bases and J 2 bases; nucleotides not matched to a gene: 3. The CDR3 has 14 amino acids. CDR3 in amino acids: CASSGQGGNQPQHF. The DNA of the CDR3 is TGTGCCAGCTCCGGACAGGGGGGCAATCAGCCCCAGCATTTT. The complete variable domain, with remaining parts taken from reference TRBV2 and TRBJ1-5, reads EPEVTQTPSHQVTQMGQEVILRCVPISNHLYFYWYRQILGQKVEFLVSFYNNEISEKSEIFDDQFSVERPDGSNFTLKIRSTKLEDSAMYFCASSGQGGNQPQHFGDGTRLSIL.